This T cell receptor (beta chain) was documented in a study of CD8 T cells in ankylosing spondylitis. Each TCR beta library was made by quantitative 5'-RACE that incorporated molecular barcodes. Via MiXCR, TCRdb re-called the 5' RACE reads, giving one row per CDR3 protein. The repertoire holds 240,000 or so distinct CDR3 sequences, with 9.5% to 12% as singletons. General study findings and limits: There were earlier reports of some motif variants in reactive arthritis synovial fluid and blood. The authors reported significant enrichment of disease-linked clones in matched ankylosing spondylitis synovial fluid.

Germline-derived CDR1 and CDR2 are SGHRS and YFSETQ. The V gene end was trimmed by 5 bases and the J gene end by 5 bases; junction bases not matched to a gene: 6. This CDR3 region has 15 residues. This clonotype was observed at least ten times. Its antigen remains unidentified. The TCR comes from a male donor with ankylosing spondylitis or in good health (not recorded which). The material sequenced was blood, either unsorted or a sorted T cell fraction (not recorded which). V gene TRBV5-1 combines with J gene TRBJ2-1; 11 bases fit TRBD1. In DNA form, the CDR3 reads TGCGCCAGCAGAGGGACAGGGGGTTTGGACAATGAGCAGTTCTTC. Protein: CASRGTGGLDNEQFF.